These T cell receptor beta chains were read from a single sample in a study of shared clonotypes between healthy human individuals. Method: immunoSEQ multiplex PCR; TCRdb's copy keeps in-frame clones and lacks some. The sample holds 450,000 to 650,000 clones, about 80% seen once. Material: PBMCs. These receptors all stem from a woman between 40 and 50 years old in good health. Some clones in this sample may be carry-over from other donors' samples. Both conserved end residues are part of each CDR3. Each record gives: D gene, V gene, clone size, J gene, CDR3 DNA, CDR3 protein. The D gene is left open where the match is weak. Only some rows state a clone size, as once, few, many or a class for expanded clones.

>TRBD2|TRBV11-2|.|TRBJ2-5
TGTGCCAGCAGCGTATCCGGGACTAGCGGGTCGGAGACCCAGTACTTC
CASSVSGTSGSETQYF
>TRBD1|TRBV7-2|.|TRBJ2-3
TGTGCCAGCAGCCGTAAACAGGGGGCTGGCGCAGATACGCAGTATTTT
CASSRKQGAGADTQYF
>TRBD2|TRBV6-5|once|TRBJ2-2
TGTGCCAGCAGTCCCCCAGAGGCGGGAGCCGGGGAGCTGTTTTTT
CASSPPEAGAGELFF
>.|TRBV5-1|.|TRBJ2-2
TGCGCCAGCAGCCCCCGAGGTGGGTCGGGAACCGGGGAGCTGTTTTTT
CASSPRGGSGTGELFF
>.|TRBV7-8|once|TRBJ1-4
TGTGCCAGCAGGAACAGGTTTAATGAAAAACTGTTTTTT
CASRNRFNEKLFF
>.|TRBV7-6|.|TRBJ1-2
TGTGCCAGCAGCAACGAGGTCGGGGACTATGGCTACACCTTC
CASSNEVGDYGYTF
>.|TRBV15|.|TRBJ2-1
TGTGCCACCAGCAGAGGCGATGAGCAGTTCTTC
CATSRGDEQFF
>.|TRBV4-3|.|TRBJ2-7
TGCGCCAGCAGCCAAGATTACAGCACCGAGCAGTACTTC
CASSQDYSTEQYF
>TRBD1|TRBV19|.|TRBJ2-3
TGTGCCAGTAGTACGGCCGGGACAGGGAATGCAGATACGCAGTATTTT
CASSTAGTGNADTQYF
>.|TRBV28|.|TRBJ1-5
TGTGCCAGCAGTGAACAGCAGGGGACCCCCCAGCATTTT
CASSEQQGTPQHF
>.|TRBV20-1|.|TRBJ2-3
TGCAGTGCAAGCTGGGGTTCGGCGCAGTATTTT
CSASWGSAQYF
>.|TRBV7-2|.|TRBJ1-3
TGTGCCAGCAGCTCCGGACTCTCTGGAAACACCATATATTTT
CASSSGLSGNTIYF
>.|TRBV30|.|TRBJ2-7
TGTGCCTGGAGATCCAACATGTACGAGCAGTACTTC
CAWRSNMYEQYF
>.|TRBV7-2|few|TRBJ2-5
TGTGCCAGCAGCAGCCGGGTCCAAGAGACCCAGTACTTC
CASSSRVQETQYF
>.|TRBV9|few|TRBJ2-3
TGTGCCAGCAGCGCGACACTACCCACAGATACGCAGTATTTT
CASSATLPTDTQYF
>.|TRBV30|.|TRBJ2-5
TGTGCCTGGAGTGTACCGGTGGGGCGGGAGACCCAGTACTTC
CAWSVPVGRETQYF
>.|TRBV5-1|.|TRBJ1-1
TGCGCCAGCAGCCGCGGAGCCAGCACTGAAGCTTTCTTT
CASSRGASTEAFF
>TRBD2|TRBV14|.|TRBJ2-7
TGTGCCAGCTCAAATAGCGGGAGCTCCTACGAGCAGTACTTC
CASSNSGSSYEQYF
>.|TRBV28|.|TRBJ2-7
TGTGCCAGCAGTTTACCCCCCGGACTAAACGAGCAGTACTTC
CASSLPPGLNEQYF
>.|TRBV7-7|.|TRBJ2-7
TGTGCTAGCATCCCGACAGAATCCTACGAGCAGTACTTC
CASIPTESYEQYF
>.|TRBV28|.|TRBJ1-5
TGTGCCAGCCTCGGTGGGGGGGTGAGCAATCAGCCCCAGCATTTT
CASLGGGVSNQPQHF
>.|TRBV10-3|.|TRBJ1-2
TGTGCCACCGGGACCGGGTCCCAAGGTGACTATGGCTACACCTTC
CATGTGSQGDYGYTF
>.|TRBV29-1|.|TRBJ2-7
TGCAGCGTTGAATTGGGGGCTGGTTACGAGCAGTACTTC
CSVELGAGYEQYF
>.|TRBV18|.|TRBJ1-3
TGTGCCAGCTCACCCCTAAGGGGGGGCGACTCTGGAAACACCATATATTTT
CASSPLRGGDSGNTIYF
>.|TRBV6-5|few|TRBJ1-1
TGTGCCAGCAGTTACGGGGCAAGCCCTGAAGCTTTCTTT
CASSYGASPEAFF
>.|TRBV7-2|.|TRBJ2-7
TGTGCCAGCAGCCCTCAGAGGGGCCACGAGCAGTACTTC
CASSPQRGHEQYF